One sample yielded the 13 T cell receptor beta chains listed below, sequenced in a study of cytomegalovirus exposure and HLA in healthy donors. In the PCR, 60 Vbeta and 13 Jbeta primers were used. Sequenced by immunoSEQ multiplex PCR; TCRdb stores in-frame clones only, minus some. The top ten hold about 3% of the sample, which has some 190,000 clones, roughly 80% seen once. Sequencing was carried out using PBMCs. These receptors originate from a female donor in good health and CMV-seronegative.

The J gene is TRBJ2-2, the V gene TRBV19, with D maybe TRBD1 (5 bases). The germline gives CDR1 LNHDA, CDR2 SQIVND (reference sequence). V dropped 2 bases and J dropped 4 bases, with 8 bases sitting between them. The CDR3 length is 14 residues. The CDR3 DNA follows: TGTGCCAGTAGTATACAGGGTGTCACCGGGGAGCTGTTTTTT. Protein: CASSIQGVTGELFF.

This sequence joins TRBV9 and TRBJ2-5; D may be TRBD1 (6 bases). The CDR3 totals 15 residues. Germline values: CDR1 SGDLS, CDR2 YYNGEE. Trimming left V 0 bases short and J 1 base short, with 10 bases between. CDR3 DNA sequence: TGTGCCAGCAGCGTAGAGGGGACAACCCAAGAGACCCAGTACTTC. It is translated as CASSVEGTTQETQYF.

V usage is TRBV6-6 and J usage is TRBJ2-3; D is perhaps TRBD1 (6 bases). V gave up 6 bases and J gave up 3 bases, with 7 bases separating them. CDR1 is MNHNY, CDR2 SVGAGI, per germline (reference sequence). The CDR3 is 12 residues long. The CDR3 loop reads CASRQGTDTQYF. The CDR3 DNA follows: TGTGCCAGCAGACAGGGAACAGATACGCAGTATTTT.

A word on this clone: Other nucleotide sequences from this sample produce the same CDR3. The rearrangement joins TRBV5-1 to TRBJ1-4; TRBD1 aligns across 7 bases. Germline lookup yields CDR1 SGHRS and CDR2 YFSETQ. The CDR3 contains 15 residues. Unmatched junction bases numbered 10, after V lost 3 bases and J lost 8 bases. CDR3 sequence: CASSSSGTGVEKLFF. The CDR3 DNA sequence: TGCGCCAGCAGCTCCTCCGGAACAGGGGTCGAAAAACTGTTTTTT.

The J gene is TRBJ2-3, the V gene TRBV6-5; 7 nucleotides agree with TRBD1. V lost 5 bases and J lost 4; bases outside the gene matches: 6. Germline CDR1 reads MNHEY; CDR2 reads SVGAGI. The CDR3 extends over 14 amino acids. CDR3: CASSMTGSADTQYF. CDR3 in DNA: TGTGCCAGCAGTATGACAGGGTCCGCAGATACGCAGTATTTT.

The gene calls are TRBV7-9 and TRBJ1-2; D uncertain. From germline, CDR1 is SEHNR and CDR2 FQNEAQ (reference sequence). CDR3 length: 15 amino acids. With 5 bases removed from V and 7 bases from J, the gap between germline ends came to 20 bases. The CDR3 sequence: CASSLRVASQSGYTF. Written as DNA, the CDR3 is TGTGCCAGCAGCCTTCGGGTGGCAAGTCAGTCTGGCTACACCTTC.

V and J are TRBV5-5 and TRBJ2-3; D unclear. CDR1 SGHKS and CDR2 YYEKEE come from the germline V gene (reference sequence). The CDR3 runs to 15 residues. Trimming took 3 bases from V and 1 from J, leaving 12 bases between them. For the CDR3, the DNA is TGTGCCAGCAGCTCTTTCACATCCCGCACAGATACGCAGTATTTT. Protein sequence: CASSSFTSRTDTQYF.

The rearrangement joins TRBV6-1 to TRBJ2-7; D perhaps matches TRBD2 (6 bases). In germline, CDR1 is MNHNS, CDR2 SASEGT. V was trimmed by 6 bases and J by 2 bases, leaving 17 bases between them. CDR3 length equals 15 residues. The CDR3 DNA sequence: TGTGCCAGCAGCCGAAGGGGAGGAAGCCCCTACGAGCAGTACTTC. Translated, it gives CASSRRGGSPYEQYF.

V gene TRBV15 combines with J gene TRBJ2-3; TRBD2 is a possible D gene (6 bases). Germline V gives CDR1 LNHNV, CDR2 YYDKDF (reference sequence). Trimming shortened V by 1 base and J by 1 base, and 12 bases separated the two germline ends. This CDR3 is 16 amino acids long. This CDR3 is CATSRGGGIGTDTQYF. Here the CDR3 DNA reads TGTGCCACCAGCAGAGGTGGAGGGATTGGCACAGATACGCAGTATTTT. The whole variable domain, remainder taken from reference TRBV15 and TRBJ2-3, is DAMVIQNPRYQVTQFGKPVTLSCSQTLNHNVMYWYQQKSSQAPKLLFHYYDKDFNNEADTPDNFQSRRPNTSFCFLDIRSPGLGDTAMYLCATSRGGGIGTDTQYFGPGTRLTVL.

The chain couples TRBV7-9 to TRBJ2-1; TRBD2 agrees at 10 bases. Unmatched junction bases numbered 9, after V lost 2 bases and J lost 8 bases. Germline V gene sequence: CDR1 SEHNR, CDR2 FQNEAQ (reference sequence). This CDR3 spans 16 amino acids. The CDR3 region is CASSLLPSGGVDEQFF. In DNA, the CDR3 is TGTGCCAGCAGCTTATTACCCAGCGGGGGGGTGGATGAGCAGTTCTTC.

J is TRBJ2-1 and V is TRBV7-7, with a tentative D call TRBD2 (6 bases). The ends were cut back, 5 bases at V and 5 bases at J, with 10 bases in the middle. The CDR3 is made up of 13 amino acids. Germline CDR1 SSHAT, CDR2 FNYEAQ (reference sequence). The CDR3 coding sequence is TGTGCCAGCAGCCCGGGACTTAACAATGAGCAGTTCTTC. Its translation is CASSPGLNNEQFF.

The J gene is TRBJ1-2, the V gene TRBV29-1; D remains ambiguous. V lost 1 base, J lost 1 base, and 7 bases lay in between. The CDR3 loop spans 13 amino acids. Germline V gene lookup returns CDR1 SQVTM and CDR2 ANQGSEA. The CDR3 loop reads CSVEGAFNYGYTF. In nucleotides, the CDR3 is TGCAGCGTTGAAGGGGCGTTTAACTATGGCTACACCTTC.

The chain couples TRBV29-1 to TRBJ1-2, with TRBD1 as a possible D gene (6 bases). The CDR3 totals 12 residues. CDR1 and CDR2 (germline): SQVTM, ANQGSEA. The ends were cut back, 7 bases at V and 8 bases at J, with 17 bases in the middle. The CDR3 DNA reads as TGCAGCGACCAAACAGGGACGAGCGGCTACACCTTC. As protein: CSDQTGTSGYTF.